Listed below are T cell receptor beta chains from one sample, sequenced in a study of T cells in localized non-small cell lung cancer. The method was immunoSEQ multiplex PCR; TCRdb's version includes in-frame clones alone and lacks a portion of them. The sample includes tens of thousands of clones, around 90% seen only once; the top ten take around 20%. Sequencing used peripheral blood, obtained before any cancer treatment. These receptors were collected from a man aged 40 to 75 with stage I squamous cell lung carcinoma. The CDR3 runs from the conserved cysteine through the conserved F or W. The order of the fields is J gene, V gene, CDR3 length, CDR3 protein.

j_call: TRBJ2-3
v_call: TRBV30
cdr3_length: 12
cdr3_aa: CAWSASVDTQYF

j_call: TRBJ2-3
v_call: TRBV7-2
cdr3_length: 17
cdr3_aa: CASSPGVGRQATDTQYF

j_call: TRBJ2-4
v_call: TRBV4-1
cdr3_length: 21
cdr3_aa: CASSQDNVGSSGSGAKNIQYF

j_call: TRBJ2-5
v_call: TRBV7-8
cdr3_length: 15
cdr3_aa: CASSPRVRGMETQYF

j_call: TRBJ2-2
v_call: TRBV2
cdr3_length: 14
cdr3_aa: CARSPGQNTGELFF

j_call: TRBJ1-3
v_call: TRBV28
cdr3_length: 13
cdr3_aa: CASDRGAGNTIYF

j_call: TRBJ2-1
v_call: TRBV7-9
cdr3_length: 14
cdr3_aa: CASSLVGRGGEQFF

j_call: TRBJ2-7
v_call: TRBV29-1
cdr3_length: 12
cdr3_aa: CSARDNSYEQYF

j_call: TRBJ2-1
v_call: TRBV19
cdr3_length: 16
cdr3_aa: CASSISNSGKGNEQFF

j_call: TRBJ1-1
v_call: TRBV6-6
cdr3_length: 14
cdr3_aa: CASSSYRLNTEAFF

j_call: TRBJ1-5
v_call: TRBV2
cdr3_length: 15
cdr3_aa: CASSGWTGVNQPQHF

j_call: TRBJ1-1
v_call: TRBV5-6
cdr3_length: 13
cdr3_aa: CASSSRRGTEAFF

j_call: TRBJ1-4
v_call: TRBV5-4
cdr3_length: 13
cdr3_aa: CASSWTGEEKLFF

j_call: TRBJ1-1
v_call: TRBV21-1
cdr3_length: 14
cdr3_aa: CASSPRVENTEAFF

j_call: TRBJ2-7
v_call: TRBV7-2
cdr3_length: 15
cdr3_aa: CASSALIRARDEQYF

j_call: TRBJ2-7
v_call: TRBV5-1
cdr3_length: 15
cdr3_aa: CASSPDGQGGLEQYF

j_call: TRBJ1-2
v_call: TRBV28
cdr3_length: 13
cdr3_aa: CATQFGGGDGYTF

j_call: TRBJ1-1
v_call: TRBV11-2
cdr3_length: 15
cdr3_aa: CASSTPARGNTEAFF

j_call: TRBJ2-1
v_call: TRBV12-2
cdr3_length: 16
cdr3_aa: CASRFPARRSYNEQFF

j_call: TRBJ1-1
v_call: TRBV28
cdr3_length: 14
cdr3_aa: CASSYTTGGSARVF

j_call: TRBJ2-2
v_call: TRBV19
cdr3_length: 15
cdr3_aa: CASSIDRRNTGELFF

j_call: TRBJ2-3
v_call: TRBV4-3
cdr3_length: 19
cdr3_aa: CASSQLIPGTSGSGDTQYF

j_call: TRBJ1-3
v_call: TRBV6-1
cdr3_length: 13
cdr3_aa: CASRGQGGNTIYF

j_call: TRBJ1-3
v_call: TRBV28
cdr3_length: 14
cdr3_aa: CASRMTGVGNTIYF

j_call: TRBJ2-1
v_call: TRBV27
cdr3_length: 15
cdr3_aa: CASIPFGGKLDEQFF

j_call: TRBJ2-7
v_call: TRBV30
cdr3_length: 13
cdr3_aa: CAWSVGQGIEQYF